This entry lists 24 T cell receptor beta chains sequenced from one sample in a study of shared clonotypes between healthy human individuals. Naive CD8 populations comprised CD45RO-negative cells positively selected for CCR7, excluding terminally differentiated effector memory CD45RA+ cells. Generated by immunoSEQ multiplex PCR, the TCRdb table keeps only in-frame clones and is missing some. The data contain more than 2 million clones, about 95% of them seen just once; the ten biggest clones take up roughly 1.1%. The sample consisted of naive CD8+ T cells sorted from blood. These receptors were taken from a man between 18 and 29 years old in good health.

This clone has only one observation. The genes are TRBV7-2 and TRBJ2-7; the match to TRBD1 covers 9 bases. V lost 5 bases to trimming and J lost 6 bases; unmatched junction nucleotides: 11. The CDR3 spans 15 residues. Germline V gives CDR1 SGHTA, CDR2 FQGNSA. The CDR3: CASSGWGTGSSEQYF. CDR3 nucleotide sequence: TGTGCCAGCAGCGGATGGGGGACAGGGTCGTCCGAGCAGTACTTC.

V usage is TRBV27 and J usage is TRBJ2-5; possible D gene TRBD1, 6 bases. The CDR3 has 15 amino acids. V was pared by 5 bases and J by 1 base, with 14 bases between. Germline CDR1 and CDR2: MNHEY and SMNVEV (reference sequence). This chain's CDR3 is CASSTWTDSQETQYF. CDR3 nucleotides: TGTGCCAGCAGTACTTGGACAGATAGCCAAGAGACCCAGTACTTC.

V is TRBV6-5 and J is TRBJ1-4; possibly TRBD1 for D (6 bases). Germline lookup yields CDR1 MNHEY and CDR2 SVGAGI. Trimming shortened V by 5 bases and J by 7 bases, and 17 bases separated the two germline ends. The length of the CDR3 is 15 residues. The CDR3 sequence: CASSPRGAGSEKLFF. The CDR3 DNA reads as TGTGCCAGCAGTCCGAGGGGGGCGGGGAGTGAAAAACTGTTTTTT.

J is TRBJ1-4 and V is TRBV2; weak D call: TRBD1 (5 bases). There are 14 residues in the CDR3. Trimming shortened V by 4 bases and J by 4 bases, and 10 bases separated the two germline ends. Germline assignment: CDR1 SNHLY and CDR2 FYNNEI. The CDR3 is CASSGGVDNEKLFF. CDR3 nucleotide sequence: TGTGCCAGCAGTGGAGGGGTCGATAATGAAAAACTGTTTTTT.

The chain links TRBV9 to TRBJ1-2; D unclear. The germline CDR1 and CDR2 sequences are SGDLS and YYNGEE. V lost 4 bases and J lost 6, with 10 bases in between. The CDR3 loop spans 12 amino acids. The DNA of the CDR3 is TGTGCCAGCAGCCATCTCGCTGATGGCTACACCTTC. This codes for CASSHLADGYTF. Complete variable domain (other parts from reference TRBV9 and TRBJ1-2): DSGVTQTPKHLITATGQRVTLRCSPRSGDLSVYWYQQSLDQGLQFLIQYYNGEERAKGNILERFSAQQFPDLHSELNLSSLELGDSALYFCASSHLADGYTFGSGTRLTVV.

V gene TRBV10-2 combines with J gene TRBJ1-5, with TRBD1 identical over 9 bases. Germline values: CDR1 WSHSY, CDR2 SAAADI. The CDR3 contains 15 residues. V dropped 3 bases and J dropped 8; count of bases not matched to a gene: 8. CDR3 DNA: TGCGCCAGCAGTGATGGACAGGGGATGCGAGAGCCCCAGCATTTT. This encodes CASSDGQGMREPQHF.

The CDR3 region is CASSFTGTPPLHF. CDR3 coding DNA: TGTGCCAGCAGTTTTACAGGGACCCCACCCCTCCACTTT. The V and J genes are TRBV2 and TRBJ1-6; D is possibly TRBD1 (6 bases). Deletions cut 5 bases from V and 11 bases from J, with 13 bases between. This CDR3 is built from 13 residues. Germline assignment: CDR1 SNHLY and CDR2 FYNNEI.

This sequence joins TRBV10-2 and TRBJ2-6; no reliable D call. The CDR3 spans 17 residues. V was trimmed by 1 base and J by 0 bases, leaving 10 bases between them. Germline V gene data show CDR1 as WSHSY and CDR2 as SAAADI. The CDR3 loop reads CASSEYPADSGANVLTF. CDR3 in DNA: TGCGCCAGCAGTGAGTATCCAGCAGACTCTGGGGCCAACGTCCTGACTTTC.

As concerns this clone: Other DNA sequences from this sample encode an identical CDR3 as well. V usage is TRBV7-9 and J usage is TRBJ1-1, with D possibly TRBD1 on 5 matching bases. V lost 0 bases to trimming and J lost 1 base, with 6 bases between them. The CDR3 totals 14 residues. From germline, CDR1 is SEHNR and CDR2 FQNEAQ (reference sequence). In nucleotides, the CDR3 is TGTGCCAGCAGCTTAGCGGGGGGGAACACTGAAGCTTTCTTT. This gives the protein CASSLAGGNTEAFF.

The genes are TRBV15 and TRBJ2-2; D possibly corresponds to TRBD2 (5 bases). With 3 bases removed from V and 1 base from J, the gap between germline ends came to 6 bases. CDR1 is LNHNV and CDR2 is YYDKDF in the germline V gene (reference sequence). This CDR3 is 14 amino acids long. The CDR3 region is CATSRDWNTGELFF. The DNA of the CDR3 is TGTGCCACCAGCAGGGACTGGAACACCGGGGAGCTGTTTTTT.

The V gene is TRBV6-5, the J gene TRBJ2-7; D unresolved. With 9 bases removed from V and 0 bases from J, the gap between germline ends came to 12 bases. The CDR3 length is 13 residues. The germline gives CDR1 MNHEY, CDR2 SVGAGI. The CDR3 sequence: CASGHTSSYEQYF. CDR3 coding DNA: TGTGCCAGTGGGCATACGAGCTCCTACGAGCAGTACTTC.

The chain uses TRBV6-1 and TRBJ1-2; D is uncertain. The CDR3 sequence is 13 residues long. Deletions cut 6 bases from V and 3 bases from J, with 11 bases between. Per germline, CDR1 MNHNS and CDR2 SASEGT. Here the CDR3 DNA reads TGTGCCAGCAGGGACGGAGGGTACTATGGCTACACCTTC. Its translation is CASRDGGYYGYTF.

The chain couples TRBV5-4 to TRBJ1-2; D is possibly TRBD1 (6 bases). The CDR3 has 17 amino acids. Trimming removed 0 bases at V and 5 bases at J, with 20 bases between. Looked up from germline, CDR1 is SGHNT and CDR2 is YYREEE (reference sequence). The CDR3 sequence is CASSLDGSAGVGYGYTF. CDR3 nucleotides: TGTGCCAGCAGCTTGGATGGTTCGGCAGGGGTTGGGTATGGCTACACCTTC. The variable domain in full, completed from reference TRBV5-4 and TRBJ1-2, reads ETGVTQSPTHLIKTRGQQVTLRCSSQSGHNTVSWYQQALGQGPQFIFQYYREEENGRGNFPPRFSGLQFPNYSSELNVNALELDDSALYLCASSLDGSAGVGYGYTFGSGTRLTVV.

The chain uses TRBV4-3 and TRBJ2-1, with D possibly TRBD2 on 5 matching bases. The CDR3 contains 15 residues. The germline V gene has CDR1 LGHNA and CDR2 YSLEER. V dropped 2 bases and J dropped 6 bases, with 14 bases sitting between them. CDR3 residues: CASSQLTGSANEQFF. The CDR3 DNA is TGCGCCAGCAGCCAACTCACGGGGTCAGCCAATGAGCAGTTCTTC.

In this sample, this clone turned up once. The rearrangement uses TRBV2 and TRBJ2-7; D is uncertain. Germline V gene lookup returns CDR1 SNHLY and CDR2 FYNNEI. V was cut by 2 bases and J by 1 base, with 3 bases left in between. The CDR3 totals 12 residues. CDR3 nucleotides: TGTGCCAGCAGTGAAATGTCCTACGAGCAGTACTTC. It translates to CASSEMSYEQYF.

The chain recombines TRBV19 with TRBJ1-1; 8 bases align to TRBD1. CDR3 size: 16 residues. Germline V gives CDR1 LNHDA, CDR2 SQIVND (reference sequence). Germline trimming cut 0 bases from V and 1 base from J; bases unmatched to any gene: 4. Here the CDR3 DNA reads TGTGCCAGTAGTATAGATCCGGACAGGGCGAACACTGAAGCTTTCTTT. It yields the protein CASSIDPDRANTEAFF.

On this clone itself: Other DNA sequences within the sample encode an identical CDR3. The V call is TRBV7-9, the J call TRBJ2-2; tentative D call: TRBD1 (5 bases). The CDR3 length is 12 residues. With 5 bases removed from V and 5 bases from J, the gap between germline ends came to 6 bases. The V gene's germline CDR1 is SEHNR and CDR2 FQNEAQ (reference sequence). CDR3 sequence (DNA): TGTGCCAGCAGCCAGGGAACCGGGGAGCTGTTTTTT. It codes for CASSQGTGELFF.

This chain uses TRBV7-9 with TRBJ2-2, with 12 nucleotides matching TRBD2. With V trimmed by 3 bases and J by 0 bases, 8 bases remained unmatched. The CDR3 runs 19 residues. The germline CDR1 and CDR2 sequences are SEHNR and FQNEAQ (reference sequence). The CDR3 nucleotides read TGTGCCAGCAGCTTGCCGGGACTAGCGGGCGGAACGAACACCGGGGAGCTGTTTTTT. It codes for CASSLPGLAGGTNTGELFF.

CDR3: CASSFGGMGTGELFF. The CDR3 region has the DNA TGTGCCAGCAGCTTTGGGGGTATGGGCACCGGGGAGCTGTTTTTT. The chain employs TRBV5-6 and TRBJ2-2, with D perhaps being TRBD1 or TRBD2 (5 bases each). V was pared by 2 bases and J by 4 bases, with 12 bases between. This CDR3 comprises 15 residues. Germline V gives CDR1 SGHDT, CDR2 YYEEEE.

Comment on this clone: One end of the junction is discordant with germline, which a read error may explain. The rearrangement joins TRBV7-7 to TRBJ2-5; 11 nucleotides match TRBD1. Germline V lookup: CDR1 SSHAT, CDR2 FNYEAQ (reference sequence). The CDR3 runs 17 residues. CDR3 sequence reads: CASSLAGTGGLGETQYF. The CDR3 DNA follows: TGTGCTAGCAGCTTAGCTGGGACAGGGGGTTTAGGGGAGACCCAGTACTTC.

The chain carries TRBV7-8 and TRBJ2-3; perhaps TRBD2 as D (6 bases). Germline CDR1 SGHVS, CDR2 FQNEAQ. V was clipped by 1 base and J by 0 bases, with 14 bases between them. The CDR3 is made up of 17 amino acids. CDR3 nucleotide sequence: TGTGCCAGCAGCTTAGACGCGGCGGGGACTAGCACAGATACGCAGTATTTT. Its translation is CASSLDAAGTSTDTQYF.

This clone was counted a few times. In the same sample, other DNA sequences code for this CDR3. The chain employs TRBV6-5 and TRBJ1-4; TRBD1 matches 10 bases. Germline assignment: CDR1 MNHEY and CDR2 SVGAGI. V lost 8 bases and J lost 8; bases outside the gene matches: 2. The CDR3 sequence is 12 residues long. In DNA form, the CDR3 reads TGTGCCAGCGGACAGGGGGGCGAAAAACTGTTTTTT. It encodes CASGQGGEKLFF.

As concerns this clone: This sample includes further DNA sequences coding for the same CDR3. CDR3 residues: CASSLAPGNEQFF. The CDR3 DNA reads TGCGCCAGCAGCTTGGCCCCAGGGAATGAGCAGTTCTTC. V is TRBV5-1 and J is TRBJ2-1, with TRBD1 as a possible D gene (5 bases). There are 13 residues in the CDR3. V shed 0 bases and J shed 7 bases, with 8 bases lying between them. Germline V gives CDR1 SGHRS, CDR2 YFSETQ.

On this clone itself: One end of the junction is discordant with germline, which a read error may explain. Different DNA sequences within this sample yield the same CDR3. The V call is TRBV13, the J call TRBJ2-5, with 8 bases that match TRBD1. Germline V gene sequence: CDR1 PRHDT, CDR2 FYEKMQ (reference sequence). The CDR3 is 14 amino acids. The CDR3 is CASSLGQGQETQYF. CDR3 bases: TGTGCCAGCAGCCTAGGACAGGGTCAAGAGACCCAGTACTTC.